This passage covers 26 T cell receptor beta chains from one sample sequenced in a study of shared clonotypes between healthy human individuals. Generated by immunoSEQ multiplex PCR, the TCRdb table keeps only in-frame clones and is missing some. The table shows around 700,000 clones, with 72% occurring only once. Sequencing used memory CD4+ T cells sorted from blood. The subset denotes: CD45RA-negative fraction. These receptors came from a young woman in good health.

CDR3 DNA sequence: TGTGCCAGCAGGCAACAGGGGACCAATCAGCCCCAGCATTTT. This codes for CASRQQGTNQPQHF. The V gene is TRBV28, the J gene TRBJ1-5; 7 nucleotides align to TRBD1. Trimming at V came to 6 bases and at J to 3 bases, leaving 5 bases not matched to a gene. The germline CDR1 and CDR2 sequences are MDHEN and SYDVKM. This CDR3 contains 14 residues.

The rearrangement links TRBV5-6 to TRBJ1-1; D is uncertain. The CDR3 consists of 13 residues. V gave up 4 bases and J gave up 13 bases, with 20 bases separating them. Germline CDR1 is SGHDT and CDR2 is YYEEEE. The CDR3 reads CASSQGSSQKGFF. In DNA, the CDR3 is TGTGCCAGCAGCCAAGGGTCTAGCCAAAAAGGTTTCTTT.

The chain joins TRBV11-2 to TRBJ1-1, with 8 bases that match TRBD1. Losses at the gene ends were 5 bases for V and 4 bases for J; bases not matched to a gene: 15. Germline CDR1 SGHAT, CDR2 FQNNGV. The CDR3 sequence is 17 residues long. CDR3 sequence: CASSPVGSGGAVTEAFF. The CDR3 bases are TGTGCCAGCAGCCCGGTTGGGTCAGGGGGCGCGGTCACTGAAGCTTTCTTT.

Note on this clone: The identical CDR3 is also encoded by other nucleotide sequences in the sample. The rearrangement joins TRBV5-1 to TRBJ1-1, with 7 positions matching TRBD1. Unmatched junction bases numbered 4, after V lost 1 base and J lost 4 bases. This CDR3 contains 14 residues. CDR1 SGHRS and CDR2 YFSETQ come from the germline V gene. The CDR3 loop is CASSLQGGSTEAFF. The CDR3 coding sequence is TGCGCCAGCAGCTTGCAGGGGGGAAGCACTGAAGCTTTCTTT.

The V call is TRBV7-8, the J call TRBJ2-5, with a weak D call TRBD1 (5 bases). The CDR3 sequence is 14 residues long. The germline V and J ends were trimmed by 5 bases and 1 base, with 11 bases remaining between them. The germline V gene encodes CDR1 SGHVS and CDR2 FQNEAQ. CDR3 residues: CASSTGRFQETQYF. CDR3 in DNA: TGTGCCAGCAGCACAGGTCGGTTCCAAGAGACCCAGTACTTC.

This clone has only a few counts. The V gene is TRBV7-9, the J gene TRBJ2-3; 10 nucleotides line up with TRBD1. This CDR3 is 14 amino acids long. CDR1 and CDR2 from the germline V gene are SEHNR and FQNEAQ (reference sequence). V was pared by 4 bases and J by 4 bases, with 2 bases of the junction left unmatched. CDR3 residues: CASSSGQGADTQYF. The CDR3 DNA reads TGTGCCAGCAGCTCCGGACAGGGGGCAGATACGCAGTATTTT. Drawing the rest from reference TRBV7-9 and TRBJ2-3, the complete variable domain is DTGVSQNPRHKITKRGQNVTFRCDPISEHNRLYWYRQTLGQGPEFLTYFQNEAQLEKSRLLSDRFSAERPKGSFSTLEIQRTEQGDSAMYLCASSSGQGADTQYFGPGTRLTVL.

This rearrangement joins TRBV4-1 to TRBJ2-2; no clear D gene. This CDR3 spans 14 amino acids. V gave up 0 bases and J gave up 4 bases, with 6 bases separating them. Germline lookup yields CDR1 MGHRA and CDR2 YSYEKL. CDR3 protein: CASSQDLTTGELFF. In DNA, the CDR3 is TGCGCCAGCAGCCAAGATCTAACCACCGGGGAGCTGTTTTTT.

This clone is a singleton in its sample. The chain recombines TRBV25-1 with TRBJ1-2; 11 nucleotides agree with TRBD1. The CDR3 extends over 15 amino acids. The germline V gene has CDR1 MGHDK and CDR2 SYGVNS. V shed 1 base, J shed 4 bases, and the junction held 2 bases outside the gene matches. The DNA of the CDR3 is TGTGCCAGCAGTGAATGGACAGGGGGCGTCTATGGCTACACCTTC. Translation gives CASSEWTGGVYGYTF.

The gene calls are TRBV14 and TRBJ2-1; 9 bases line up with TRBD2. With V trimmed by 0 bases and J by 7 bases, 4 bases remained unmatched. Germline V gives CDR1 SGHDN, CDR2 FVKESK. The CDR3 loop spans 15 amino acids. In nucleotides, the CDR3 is TGTGCCAGCAGCCAAGAGCGGGAGGGGAGGAATGAGCAGTTCTTC. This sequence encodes CASSQEREGRNEQFF.

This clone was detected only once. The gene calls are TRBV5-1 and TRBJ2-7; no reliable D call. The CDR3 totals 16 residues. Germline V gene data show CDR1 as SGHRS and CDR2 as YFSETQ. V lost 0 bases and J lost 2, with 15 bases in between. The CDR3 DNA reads TGCGCCAGCAGCTTGGTGGGTGGGGATATAACCTACGAGCAGTACTTC. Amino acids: CASSLVGGDITYEQYF.

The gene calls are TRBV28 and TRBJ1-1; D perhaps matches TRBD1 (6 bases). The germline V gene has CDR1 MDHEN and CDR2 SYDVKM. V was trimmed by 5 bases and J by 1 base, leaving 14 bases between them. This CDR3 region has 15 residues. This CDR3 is CASSGLWTENTEAFF. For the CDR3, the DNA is TGTGCCAGCAGTGGGCTCTGGACAGAGAACACTGAAGCTTTCTTT.

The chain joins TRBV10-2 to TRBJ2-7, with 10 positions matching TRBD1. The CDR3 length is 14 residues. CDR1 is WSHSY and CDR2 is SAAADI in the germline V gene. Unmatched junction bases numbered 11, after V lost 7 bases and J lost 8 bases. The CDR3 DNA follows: TGCGCCAGCAACGCCGGGACAGGGGTCCTGAAGCAGTACTTC. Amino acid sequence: CASNAGTGVLKQYF.

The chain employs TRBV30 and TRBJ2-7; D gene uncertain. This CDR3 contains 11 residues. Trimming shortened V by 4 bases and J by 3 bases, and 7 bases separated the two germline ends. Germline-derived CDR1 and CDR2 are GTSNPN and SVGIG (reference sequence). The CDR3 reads CAWTENYEQYF. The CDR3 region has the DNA TGTGCCTGGACGGAGAACTACGAGCAGTACTTC.

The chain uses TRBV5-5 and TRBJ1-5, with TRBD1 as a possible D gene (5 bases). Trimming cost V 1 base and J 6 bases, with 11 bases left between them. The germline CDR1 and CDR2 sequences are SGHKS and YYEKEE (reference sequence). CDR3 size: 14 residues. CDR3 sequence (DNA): TGTGCCAGCAGCTTGAATAGGGGTGGTCAGCCCCAGCATTTT. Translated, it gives CASSLNRGGQPQHF.

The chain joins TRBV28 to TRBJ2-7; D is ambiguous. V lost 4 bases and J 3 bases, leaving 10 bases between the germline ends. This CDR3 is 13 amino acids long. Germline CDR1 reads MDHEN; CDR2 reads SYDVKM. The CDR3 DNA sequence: TGTGCCAGCAGTTCTGACACTTTCTACGAGCAGTACTTC. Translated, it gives CASSSDTFYEQYF.

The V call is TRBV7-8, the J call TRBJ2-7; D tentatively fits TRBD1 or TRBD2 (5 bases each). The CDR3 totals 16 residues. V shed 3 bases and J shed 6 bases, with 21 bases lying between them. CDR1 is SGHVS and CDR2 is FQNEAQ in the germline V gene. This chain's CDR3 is CASSFLLGTTSPEQYF. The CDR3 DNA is TGTGCCAGCAGCTTTCTTCTCGGGACCACCTCCCCCGAGCAGTACTTC. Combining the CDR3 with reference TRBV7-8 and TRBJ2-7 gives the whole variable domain GAGVSQSPRYKVAKRGQDVALRCDPISGHVSLFWYQQALGQGPEFLTYFQNEAQLDKSGLPSDRFFAERPEGSVSTLKIQRTQQEDSAVYLCASSFLLGTTSPEQYFGPGTRLTVT.

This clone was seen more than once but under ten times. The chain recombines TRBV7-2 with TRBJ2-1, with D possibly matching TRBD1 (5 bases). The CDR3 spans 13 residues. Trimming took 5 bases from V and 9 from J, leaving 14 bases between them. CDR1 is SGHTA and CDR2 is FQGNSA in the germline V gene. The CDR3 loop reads CASSQQVKSEQFF. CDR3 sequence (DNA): TGTGCCAGCAGCCAACAGGTGAAGAGTGAGCAGTTCTTC.

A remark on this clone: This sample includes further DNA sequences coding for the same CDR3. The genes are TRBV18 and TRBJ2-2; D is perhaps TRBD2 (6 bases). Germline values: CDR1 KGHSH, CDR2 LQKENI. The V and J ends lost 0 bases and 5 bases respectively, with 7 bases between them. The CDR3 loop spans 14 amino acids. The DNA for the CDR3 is TGTGCCAGCTCACCACCGCGGGATACCGGGGAGCTGTTTTTT. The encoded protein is CASSPPRDTGELFF.

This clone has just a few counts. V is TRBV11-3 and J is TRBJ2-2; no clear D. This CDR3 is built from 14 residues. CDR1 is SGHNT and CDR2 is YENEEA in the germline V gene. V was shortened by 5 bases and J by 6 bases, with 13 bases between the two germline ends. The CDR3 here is CASSTHRGAGELFF. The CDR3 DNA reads TGTGCCAGCAGCACTCATCGTGGGGCCGGGGAGCTGTTTTTT.

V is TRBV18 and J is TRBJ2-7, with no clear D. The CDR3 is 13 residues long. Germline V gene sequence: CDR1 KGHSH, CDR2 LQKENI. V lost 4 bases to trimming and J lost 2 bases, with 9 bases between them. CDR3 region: CASSQSQAYEQYF. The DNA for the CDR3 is TGTGCCAGCTCACAAAGCCAAGCCTACGAGCAGTACTTC. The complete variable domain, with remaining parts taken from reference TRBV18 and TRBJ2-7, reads NAGVMQNPRHLVRRRGQEARLRCSPMKGHSHVYWYRQLPEEGLKFMVYLQKENIIDESGMPKERFSAEFPKEGPSILRIQQVVRGDSAAYFCASSQSQAYEQYFGPGTRLTVT.

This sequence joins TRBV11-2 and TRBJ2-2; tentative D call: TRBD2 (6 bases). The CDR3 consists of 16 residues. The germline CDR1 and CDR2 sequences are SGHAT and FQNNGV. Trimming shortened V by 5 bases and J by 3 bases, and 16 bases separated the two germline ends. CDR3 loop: CASSRRGGLDTGELFF. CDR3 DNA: TGTGCCAGCAGCCGACGAGGAGGGTTGGACACCGGGGAGCTGTTTTTT. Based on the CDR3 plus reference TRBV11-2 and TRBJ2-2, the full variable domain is EAGVAQSPRYKIIEKRQSVAFWCNPISGHATLYWYQQILGQGPKLLIQFQNNGVVDDSQLPKDRFSAERLKGVDSTLKIQPAKLEDSAVYLCASSRRGGLDTGELFFGEGSRLTVL.

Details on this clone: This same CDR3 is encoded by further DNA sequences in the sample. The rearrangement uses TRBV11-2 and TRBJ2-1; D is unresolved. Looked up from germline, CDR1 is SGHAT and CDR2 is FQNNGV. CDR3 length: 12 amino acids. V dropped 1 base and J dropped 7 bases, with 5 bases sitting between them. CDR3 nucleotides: TGTGCCAGCAGCTTAGTGGGGAATGAGCAGTTCTTC. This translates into CASSLVGNEQFF.

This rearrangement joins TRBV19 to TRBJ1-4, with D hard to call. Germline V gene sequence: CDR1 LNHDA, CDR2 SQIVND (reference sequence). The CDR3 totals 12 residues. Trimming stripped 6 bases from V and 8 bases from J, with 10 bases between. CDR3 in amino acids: CASSLLDEKLFF. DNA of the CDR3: TGTGCCAGTAGCCTTTTGGACGAAAAACTGTTTTTT.

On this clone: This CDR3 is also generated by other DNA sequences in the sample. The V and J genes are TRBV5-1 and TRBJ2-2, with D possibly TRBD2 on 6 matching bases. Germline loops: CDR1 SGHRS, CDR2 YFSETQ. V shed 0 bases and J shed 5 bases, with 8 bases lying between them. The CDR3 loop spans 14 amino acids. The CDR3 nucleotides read TGCGCCAGCAGCTTGGTTGGAGGGACCGGGGAGCTGTTTTTT. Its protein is CASSLVGGTGELFF. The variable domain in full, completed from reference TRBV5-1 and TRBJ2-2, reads KAGVTQTPRYLIKTRGQQVTLSCSPISGHRSVSWYQQTPGQGLQFLFEYFSETQRNKGNFPGRFSGRQFSNSRSEMNVSTLELGDSALYLCASSLVGGTGELFFGEGSRLTVL.

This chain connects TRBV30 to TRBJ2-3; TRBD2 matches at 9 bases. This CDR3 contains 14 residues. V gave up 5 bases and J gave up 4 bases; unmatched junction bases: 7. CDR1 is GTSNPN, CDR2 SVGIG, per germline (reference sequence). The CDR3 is CAWGLAPRADTQYF. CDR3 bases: TGTGCCTGGGGACTAGCGCCTAGGGCAGATACGCAGTATTTT.

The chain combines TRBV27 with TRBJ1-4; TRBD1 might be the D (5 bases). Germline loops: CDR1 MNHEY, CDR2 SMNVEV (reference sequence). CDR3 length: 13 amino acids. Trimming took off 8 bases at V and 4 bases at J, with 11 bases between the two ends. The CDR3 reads CASGEGYNEKLFF. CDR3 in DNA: TGTGCCAGCGGCGAGGGGTATAATGAAAAACTGTTTTTT.